A single sample gave rise to the 28 T cell receptor beta chains below, sequenced in a study of identifying expanded T cells in peripheral blood. Assay used: immunoSEQ multiplex PCR; TCRdb lists only in-frame clones, some missing. Among 95,000 or so clones listed, around 87% were seen once. The sequenced sample consisted of blood. These receptors were collected from a person aged 18 to 70 in good health.

The rearrangement joins TRBV2 to TRBJ2-1; D might be TRBD2 (5 bases). The CDR3 is 15 residues long. The V end was cut by 4 bases, the J end by 0 bases, with 10 bases between. CDR1 SNHLY and CDR2 FYNNEI come from the germline V gene. The CDR3 here is CASSGLGSSYNEQFF. CDR3 in DNA: TGTGCCAGCAGTGGGCTGGGGAGCTCCTACAATGAGCAGTTCTTC.

This clone was detected only a few times. V and J are TRBV7-3 and TRBJ2-1; 7 bases map to TRBD2. The CDR3 is 16 amino acids. J lost 0 bases, V lost 1 base, and 3 bases had no gene match. From germline, CDR1 is SGHTA and CDR2 FQGTGA. CDR3 in DNA: TGTGCCAGCAGCTTAAGACGGGGGGACTCCTACAATGAGCAGTTCTTC. This translates into CASSLRRGDSYNEQFF.

The chain employs TRBV7-2 and TRBJ1-6; 9 nucleotides agree with TRBD1. The germline gives CDR1 SGHTA, CDR2 FQGNSA. This CDR3 is built from 14 residues. The ends lost 4 bases at V and 10 bases at J; junction bases unmatched: 5. CDR3 sequence: CASSSGTGYSPLHF. CDR3 nucleotide sequence: TGTGCCAGCAGCTCCGGGACAGGGTACTCACCCCTCCACTTT.

This chain links TRBV30 with TRBJ2-7; no clear D. The germline CDR1 and CDR2 sequences are GTSNPN and SVGIG (reference sequence). The CDR3 contains 11 residues. V shed 3 bases and J shed 4 bases, with 7 bases lying between them. DNA for the CDR3: TGTGCCTGGAGCTATAATTACGAGCAGTACTTC. Translation gives CAWSYNYEQYF.

This sequence joins TRBV28 and TRBJ1-5; D perhaps matches TRBD1 (5 bases). V lost 8 bases and J lost 5, with 19 bases in between. There are 15 residues in the CDR3. Per germline, CDR1 MDHEN and CDR2 SYDVKM. The CDR3 nucleotides are TGTGCCAGCGAACCGGCAGGGAGTTTAGATCAGCCCCAGCATTTT. Its translation is CASEPAGSLDQPQHF.

This chain joins TRBV7-2 and TRBJ1-1, with D unclear. The germline gives CDR1 SGHTA, CDR2 FQGNSA. The CDR3 totals 14 residues. With 1 base removed from V and 1 base from J, the gap between germline ends came to 7 bases. The CDR3 DNA is TGTGCCAGCAGCTTAGGATACCAGAACACTGAAGCTTTCTTT. It yields the protein CASSLGYQNTEAFF.

In this sample, this clone turned up a few times. This rearrangement joins TRBV5-1 to TRBJ1-2; D unclear. Germline V CDR1 and CDR2: SGHRS, YFSETQ. The length of the CDR3 is 14 residues. Trimming took off 1 base at V and 4 bases at J, with 11 bases between the two ends. DNA for the CDR3: TGCGCCAGCAGCTTGCTAGGGCAGACCTATGGCTACACCTTC. Its translation is CASSLLGQTYGYTF.

The V gene is TRBV7-9, the J gene TRBJ2-7, with D tentatively TRBD1 (6 bases). There are 13 residues in the CDR3. The germline gives CDR1 SEHNR, CDR2 FQNEAQ (reference sequence). Trimming stripped 8 bases from V and 3 bases from J, with 14 bases between. This CDR3 reads CASQDRTYYEQYF. CDR3 nucleotide sequence: TGTGCCAGCCAAGACAGGACTTACTACGAGCAGTACTTC.

This chain connects TRBV4-3 to TRBJ2-1; TRBD2 matches 9 bases. V trimming: 5 bases; J trimming: 2 bases; junction bases outside the gene matches: 7. CDR3 length equals 16 residues. Germline lookup yields CDR1 LGHNA and CDR2 YSLEER. CDR3 sequence reads: CASSTQLAGPYNEQFF. The CDR3 coding sequence is TGCGCCAGCAGCACCCAGCTAGCGGGGCCCTACAATGAGCAGTTCTTC.

This clone came up once. The chain joins TRBV7-8 to TRBJ2-4; 8 bases match TRBD1. The V segment lost 5 bases and the J segment 8 bases; nucleotides outside the gene matches: 8. Germline V gene lookup returns CDR1 SGHVS and CDR2 FQNEAQ. The CDR3 spans 14 residues. CDR3 in DNA: TGTGCCAGCAGCCTGCGGACAGGGATATACATTCAGTACTTC. This sequence encodes CASSLRTGIYIQYF.

The rearrangement joins TRBV7-2 to TRBJ1-6; a weak D match, TRBD1 (5 bases). Trimming removed 7 bases at V and 7 bases at J, with 17 bases between. The germline V gene has CDR1 SGHTA and CDR2 FQGNSA. The CDR3 totals 15 residues. This chain's CDR3 is CASTNSRGMNSPLHF. Here the CDR3 DNA reads TGTGCCAGCACCAATTCTCGGGGGATGAATTCACCCCTCCACTTT.

A few counts support this clone. The chain carries TRBV28 and TRBJ2-1; D is uncertain. The germline CDR1 and CDR2 sequences are MDHEN and SYDVKM. This CDR3 has 11 residues. With 6 bases removed from V and 10 bases from J, the gap between germline ends came to 10 bases. CDR3 loop: CASRGPREQFF. The DNA for the CDR3 is TGTGCCAGCAGGGGTCCAAGGGAGCAGTTCTTC.

The CDR3 spells CAWGEGSLLYGYTF. The CDR3 bases are TGTGCCTGGGGGGAAGGATCCTTACTCTATGGCTACACCTTC. The rearrangement uses TRBV30 and TRBJ1-2; D is ambiguous. Germline CDR1 reads GTSNPN; CDR2 reads SVGIG (reference sequence). The CDR3 is made up of 14 amino acids. V was cut by 5 bases and J by 4 bases, with 17 bases left in between.

This chain connects TRBV7-2 to TRBJ2-1, with 7 nucleotides matching TRBD2. The CDR3 has 15 residues. The germline gives CDR1 SGHTA, CDR2 FQGNSA. Unmatched junction bases numbered 2, after V lost 3 bases and J lost 0 bases. The CDR3 region is CASSLGGFSYNEQFF. Written as DNA, the CDR3 is TGTGCCAGCAGCTTGGGAGGGTTCTCCTACAATGAGCAGTTCTTC.

V gene TRBV7-9 combines with J gene TRBJ2-3; D unclear. This CDR3 has 15 residues. The V end was cut by 1 base, the J end by 0 bases, with 8 bases between. The germline V gene has CDR1 SEHNR and CDR2 FQNEAQ (reference sequence). The CDR3 reads CASSLVGGSTDTQYF. The CDR3 DNA is TGTGCCAGCAGCTTAGTAGGTGGGAGCACAGATACGCAGTATTTT.

With respect to this clone: At one boundary the junction diverges from the germline segment, which might be a read error. The V gene is TRBV5-1, the J gene TRBJ1-4, with D perhaps TRBD1 (6 bases). The germline V gene has CDR1 SGHRS and CDR2 YFSETQ. This CDR3 comprises 14 residues. CDR3: CTSRDSGTPRKLFF. CDR3 coding DNA: TGCACCAGCAGGGACTCCGGGACACCGAGGAAACTGTTTTTT.

This clone was seen only a few times. The chain links TRBV13 to TRBJ1-6; no firm D call. Trimming removed 6 bases at V and 8 bases at J, with 14 bases between. Germline CDR1 is PRHDT and CDR2 is FYEKMQ (reference sequence). The CDR3 runs to 14 residues. The CDR3 nucleotides read TGTGCCAGCAGTCTAACTGGAGCCGATTCACCCCTCCACTTT. Its translation: CASSLTGADSPLHF.

Only a few counts were recorded for this clone. The J gene is TRBJ1-2, the V gene TRBV2; D gene unclear. From germline, CDR1 is SNHLY and CDR2 FYNNEI. V lost 8 bases, J lost 0 bases, and 13 bases lay in between. The CDR3 totals 14 residues. This CDR3 reads CASARSASNYGYTF. Written as DNA, the CDR3 is TGTGCCAGCGCCCGGTCAGCCTCTAACTATGGCTACACCTTC.

V gene TRBV7-9 combines with J gene TRBJ2-7, with a weak D call TRBD1 (6 bases). Trimming took 5 bases from V and 4 from J, leaving 15 bases between them. The length of the CDR3 is 14 residues. Germline V gene lookup returns CDR1 SEHNR and CDR2 FQNEAQ (reference sequence). The DNA for the CDR3 is TGTGCCAGCAGCCCCCGGACAGTTCCTTACGAGCAGTACTTC. Translation gives CASSPRTVPYEQYF.

The V gene is TRBV7-2, the J gene TRBJ2-6, with TRBD1 identical over 8 bases. The trim removed 5 bases at V and 5 bases at J, leaving 2 bases unmatched. CDR1 SGHTA and CDR2 FQGNSA come from the germline V gene. The CDR3 length is 14 residues. CDR3 sequence: CASSPRGRANVLTF. CDR3 DNA sequence: TGTGCCAGCAGCCCCAGGGGGCGGGCCAACGTCCTGACTTTC.

The rearrangement uses TRBV6-1 and TRBJ1-2; no reliable D call. This CDR3 region has 13 residues. Germline V gene data show CDR1 as MNHNS and CDR2 as SASEGT. V was pared by 6 bases and J by 0 bases, with 8 bases between. DNA of the CDR3: TGTGCCAGCAGGAATGCTCCTAACTATGGCTACACCTTC. Encoded protein: CASRNAPNYGYTF.

The chain uses TRBV21-1 and TRBJ2-1; TRBD1, the D gene given by the table, was not confirmed from the DNA. TRBV21-1 is shown as a pseudogene. This CDR3 contains 15 residues. The CDR3 spells CASSMLGTDYNEQFF. In nucleotides, the CDR3 is TGTGCCAGCAGCATGTTAGGGACAGACTACAATGAGCAGTTCTTC.

This chain connects TRBV5-1 to TRBJ2-5; D call uncertain. V was shortened by 7 bases and J by 5 bases, with 18 bases between the two germline ends. There are 14 residues in the CDR3. Germline V gene sequence: CDR1 SGHRS, CDR2 YFSETQ. CDR3 sequence reads: CASCTLGGRETQYF. The CDR3 nucleotides read TGCGCCAGCTGTACTCTGGGTGGGCGGGAGACCCAGTACTTC. The whole variable domain, remainder taken from reference TRBV5-1 and TRBJ2-5, is KAGVTQTPRYLIKTRGQQVTLSCSPISGHRSVSWYQQTPGQGLQFLFEYFSETQRNKGNFPGRFSGRQFSNSRSEMNVSTLELGDSALYLCASCTLGGRETQYFGPGTRLLVL.

The chain employs TRBV7-9 and TRBJ2-1; D is uncertain. The germline V and J ends were trimmed by 3 bases and 8 bases, with 11 bases remaining between them. Germline V gene lookup returns CDR1 SEHNR and CDR2 FQNEAQ (reference sequence). The CDR3 sequence is 13 residues long. The CDR3 region is CASSFSGGDEQFF. CDR3 sequence (DNA): TGTGCCAGCAGCTTTTCGGGTGGCGATGAGCAGTTCTTC.

The rearrangement uses TRBV13 and TRBJ1-2, with D uncertain. The ends were cut back, 2 bases at V and 3 bases at J, with 13 bases in the middle. The length of the CDR3 is 15 residues. The V gene's germline CDR1 is PRHDT and CDR2 FYEKMQ (reference sequence). CDR3 nucleotide sequence: TGTGCCAGCAGCTTACAACTCGCGGGTGACTATGGCTACACCTTC. As protein: CASSLQLAGDYGYTF.

The gene calls are TRBV18 and TRBJ2-1; 7 bases line up with TRBD2. Germline V gives CDR1 KGHSH, CDR2 LQKENI. The CDR3 covers 13 residues. J lost 13 bases, V lost 2 bases, and 8 bases had no gene match. CDR3 nucleotide sequence: TGTGCCAGCTCACCAGGGGAGGGCGGTTTCCAGTTCTTC. Protein product: CASSPGEGGFQFF. Using reference TRBV18 and TRBJ2-1 for the parts outside the CDR3, the full variable domain is NAGVMQNPRHLVRRRGQEARLRCSPMKGHSHVYWYRQLPEEGLKFMVYLQKENIIDESGMPKERFSAEFPKEGPSILRIQQVVRGDSAAYFCASSPGEGGFQFFGPGTRLTVL.

V and J are TRBV7-6 and TRBJ2-2, with D maybe TRBD2 (5 bases). Trimming left V 1 base short and J 0 bases short, with 12 bases between. Germline lookup yields CDR1 SGHVS and CDR2 FNYEAQ. There are 17 residues in the CDR3. As DNA, the CDR3 is TGTGCCAGCAGCTTAGATGGAGGCAGAGCGAACACCGGGGAGCTGTTTTTT. Its translation: CASSLDGGRANTGELFF.

This clone was counted once. The chain carries TRBV7-2 and TRBJ2-7; TRBD2 matches 13 bases. The ends lost 4 bases at V and 4 bases at J; junction bases unmatched: 1. Germline CDR1 and CDR2: SGHTA and FQGNSA. The CDR3 consists of 14 residues. CDR3 loop: CASSWGLAGYEQYF. CDR3 nucleotide sequence: TGTGCCAGCAGCTGGGGACTAGCGGGGTACGAGCAGTACTTC.